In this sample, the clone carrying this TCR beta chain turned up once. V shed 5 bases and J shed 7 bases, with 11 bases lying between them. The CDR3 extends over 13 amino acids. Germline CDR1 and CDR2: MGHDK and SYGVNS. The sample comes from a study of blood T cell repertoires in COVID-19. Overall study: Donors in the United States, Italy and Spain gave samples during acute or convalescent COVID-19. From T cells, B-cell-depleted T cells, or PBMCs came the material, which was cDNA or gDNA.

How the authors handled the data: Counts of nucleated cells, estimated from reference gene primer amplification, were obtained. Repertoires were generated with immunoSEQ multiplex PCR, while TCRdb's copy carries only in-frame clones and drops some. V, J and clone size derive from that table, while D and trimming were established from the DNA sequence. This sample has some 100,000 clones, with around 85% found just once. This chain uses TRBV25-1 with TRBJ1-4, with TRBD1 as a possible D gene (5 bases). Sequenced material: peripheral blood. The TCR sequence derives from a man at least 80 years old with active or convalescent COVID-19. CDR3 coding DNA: TGTGCCAGCAGTCCGACAGCCTCTGAAAAACTGTTTTTT. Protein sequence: CASSPTASEKLFF.